This T cell receptor beta chain was identified during a study of blood T cell repertoires in COVID-19. Study-level background: Whether acute or convalescent, the COVID-19 samples came from the United States, Italy and Spain. Nucleic acid was either cDNA or gDNA, and it came from T cells, B-cell-depleted T cells, or PBMCs.

CDR1 is SNHLY and CDR2 is FYNNEI in the germline V gene. The V gene end was trimmed by 0 bases and the J gene end by 3 bases; junction bases not matched to a gene: 0. This CDR3 has 14 residues. Per the study methods: Reference gene primer amplification gave estimated nucleated cell counts. This table comes from immunoSEQ multiplex PCR, and its TCRdb copy is limited to in-frame clones, with some not included. The V and J calls and clone size are taken from that table; D and trimming were inferred from the DNA. The sample consists of about 94,000 clones, about 86% of them appearing once. The source material was peripheral blood. The TCR was taken from a man aged 55 to 70 with acute or convalescent COVID-19. The rearrangement links TRBV2 to TRBJ2-7; 9 bases agree with TRBD2. CDR3 in amino acids: CASSEASGGYEQYF. The CDR3 DNA sequence: TGTGCCAGCAGTGAAGCTAGCGGGGGCTACGAGCAGTACTTC.